The 13 T cell receptor beta chains in this list originate from one sample, sequenced in a study of cytomegalovirus exposure and HLA in healthy donors. Both 60 Vbeta primers and 13 Jbeta primers went into the PCR. Clones were sequenced by immunoSEQ multiplex PCR, and TCRdb holds only the in-frame ones, with some missing. This sample has 200,000 or so clones; 75% to 80% occur once, and the top ten carry around 1.8%. The sequenced material came from PBMCs. The receptors come from a man between 18 and 35 years old in good health and CMV-seronegative.

V usage is TRBV12-5 and J usage is TRBJ2-1; tentative D call: TRBD2 (6 bases). Germline V gene data show CDR1 as LGHNT and CDR2 as FRNRAP. This CDR3 comprises 13 residues. Trimming cost V 5 bases and J 6 bases, with 11 bases left between them. The CDR3 sequence: CASGPRGLNEQFF. The CDR3 bases are TGTGCTAGTGGTCCCCGGGGACTCAATGAGCAGTTCTTC.

About this clone: Other DNA sequences in the sample encode the same CDR3. V usage is TRBV5-1 and J usage is TRBJ2-7; TRBD2 matches at 7 bases. Germline lookup yields CDR1 SGHRS and CDR2 YFSETQ. The CDR3 spans 13 residues. The V gene end was trimmed by 0 bases and the J gene end by 3 bases; junction bases not matched to a gene: 0. CDR3 DNA: TGCGCCAGCAGCTTGGTAGCGGGCTACGAGCAGTACTTC. Its protein is CASSLVAGYEQYF.

The J gene is TRBJ1-1, the V gene TRBV30; D remains ambiguous. The V gene lost 4 bases and the J gene lost 5 bases, with 11 bases spanning the gap. The CDR3 is 12 amino acids. Germline CDR1 reads GTSNPN; CDR2 reads SVGIG (reference sequence). CDR3 residues: CAWITGWTEAFF. In nucleotides, the CDR3 is TGTGCCTGGATAACCGGTTGGACTGAAGCTTTCTTT.

The rearrangement joins TRBV28 to TRBJ1-2; D is unresolved. The ends were cut back, 5 bases at V and 0 bases at J, with 7 bases in the middle. The CDR3 covers 13 residues. Germline CDR1 is MDHEN and CDR2 is SYDVKM. CDR3 in amino acids: CASSRPPNYGYTF. In DNA form, the CDR3 reads TGTGCCAGCAGTCGTCCCCCTAACTATGGCTACACCTTC.

The V call is TRBV19, the J call TRBJ1-2; a possible D gene is TRBD1 (6 bases). Looked up from germline, CDR1 is LNHDA and CDR2 is SQIVND (reference sequence). The V end was cut by 0 bases, the J end by 4 bases, with 12 bases between. The CDR3 spans 15 residues. The CDR3 spells CASSIDLRGAYGYTF. DNA of the CDR3: TGTGCCAGTAGTATAGATCTGCGGGGGGCCTATGGCTACACCTTC.

V gene TRBV18 combines with J gene TRBJ1-5, with D possibly matching TRBD1 (6 bases). The length of the CDR3 is 14 residues. The V gene's germline CDR1 is KGHSH and CDR2 LQKENI. V lost 5 bases, J lost 0 bases, and 8 bases lay in between. The CDR3 is CASSAGASNQPQHF. As DNA, the CDR3 is TGTGCCAGCTCAGCAGGGGCTAGCAATCAGCCCCAGCATTTT.

The V and J genes are TRBV10-3 and TRBJ2-5, with 9 bases fitting TRBD1. Germline values: CDR1 ENHRY, CDR2 SYGVKD. The CDR3 runs to 14 residues. V shed 6 bases and J 2 bases; nucleotides not matched to a gene: 4. This CDR3 reads CAIREGQGQETQYF. Written as DNA, the CDR3 is TGTGCCATCAGGGAAGGACAGGGGCAAGAGACCCAGTACTTC.

The J gene is TRBJ2-5, the V gene TRBV15; D may be TRBD1 (6 bases). The germline V gene encodes CDR1 LNHNV and CDR2 YYDKDF (reference sequence). CDR3 length: 13 amino acids. Deletions cut 6 bases from V and 2 bases from J, with 10 bases between. CDR3 in amino acids: CATRGQGQETQYF. The CDR3 DNA reads as TGTGCCACCAGAGGTCAGGGGCAAGAGACCCAGTACTTC.

This chain uses TRBV5-4 with TRBJ2-5; 13 nucleotides align to TRBD2. CDR3 length: 16 residues. Germline V gene lookup returns CDR1 SGHNT and CDR2 YYREEE (reference sequence). Losses at the gene ends were 4 bases for V and 4 bases for J; bases not matched to a gene: 7. The CDR3 DNA reads TGTGCCAGCAGCACCGGACTAGCGGGAGTCGGAGAGACCCAGTACTTC. Translating it yields CASSTGLAGVGETQYF.

The chain joins TRBV28 to TRBJ2-1; the match to TRBD2 covers 12 bases. Unmatched junction bases numbered 7, after V lost 3 bases and J lost 10 bases. The CDR3 loop spans 15 amino acids. Germline V gives CDR1 MDHEN, CDR2 SYDVKM. CDR3 bases: TGTGCCAGCAGTTTTCTGCTAGCGGGAGGGGGAGAGCAGTTCTTC. Encoded protein: CASSFLLAGGGEQFF.

The chain has TRBV27 and TRBJ2-2; 9 bases are a match to TRBD1. J was trimmed by 1 base and V by 5 bases; bases with no gene match: 8. Germline CDR1 reads MNHEY; CDR2 reads SMNVEV (reference sequence). The CDR3 is 17 residues long. CDR3 loop: CASSPLTGGRNTGELFF. Written as DNA, the CDR3 is TGTGCCAGCAGTCCCCTGACAGGGGGTAGGAACACCGGGGAGCTGTTTTTT.

The chain uses TRBV2 and TRBJ2-1; D is ambiguous. This CDR3 is built from 12 residues. Germline CDR1 SNHLY, CDR2 FYNNEI. Trimming took 8 bases from V and 5 from J, leaving 10 bases between them. The CDR3 sequence: CASLSYDNEQFF. For the CDR3, the DNA is TGTGCCAGCTTGAGTTATGACAATGAGCAGTTCTTC.

This chain joins TRBV6-1 and TRBJ2-1, with 8 bases aligning to TRBD2. This CDR3 is built from 14 residues. V lost 4 bases and J lost 8; bases outside the gene matches: 7. The germline V gene has CDR1 MNHNS and CDR2 SASEGT. CDR3 region: CASSVNSGKHEQFF. CDR3 in DNA: TGTGCCAGCAGTGTTAATAGCGGGAAGCATGAGCAGTTCTTC.